The 7 T cell receptor beta chains below were found in one sample sequenced in a study of T cell responses to AZD1222 COVID-19 vaccine. TCRdb's copy holds only in-frame clones and misses some; the assay was immunoSEQ multiplex PCR. Of about 100,000 clones listed, around nine tenths are singletons. The starting material was peripheral blood, obtained on day 0 of AZD1222 vaccination. The receptors stem from an adult in good health.

Only one count was recorded for this clone. The chain joins TRBV9 to TRBJ1-1; no definite D call. Trimming removed 4 bases from V and 1 base from J, with 8 bases in between. The germline gives CDR1 SGDLS, CDR2 YYNGEE. CDR3 length equals 13 residues. For the CDR3, the DNA is TGTGCCAGCAGCTCTGCCGGGAACACTGAAGCTTTCTTT. It codes for CASSSAGNTEAFF.

This clone has just one count. The chain combines TRBV10-3 with TRBJ1-6; D ambiguous. With 9 bases removed from V and 5 bases from J, the gap between germline ends came to 11 bases. The germline V gene encodes CDR1 ENHRY and CDR2 SYGVKD. The CDR3 is made up of 13 amino acids. CDR3 in amino acids: CAIRISDNSPLHF. The CDR3 DNA reads TGTGCCATACGTATAAGTGATAATTCACCCCTCCACTTT.

In its sample, this clone was seen once. V is TRBV4-3 and J is TRBJ2-5; D gene unclear. This CDR3 contains 14 residues. V lost 4 bases to trimming and J lost 2 bases, with 11 bases between them. From germline, CDR1 is LGHNA and CDR2 YSLEER. The CDR3 reads CASSPGTSQETQYF. The CDR3 coding sequence is TGCGCCAGCAGCCCGGGCACCTCACAAGAGACCCAGTACTTC.

The V and J genes are TRBV6-6 and TRBJ2-1, with 10 bases matching TRBD2. The V gene's germline CDR1 is MNHNY and CDR2 SVGAGI (reference sequence). The junction had 7 bases not matched to a gene; V was cut back by 4 bases and J by 4 bases. The CDR3 is 16 residues long. CDR3 sequence reads: CASSSHSSGGYNEQFF. The DNA of the CDR3 is TGTGCCAGCAGTTCCCATTCTAGCGGGGGATACAATGAGCAGTTCTTC.

The chain is built from TRBV7-9 and TRBJ1-4, with a weak D call TRBD1 (6 bases). Trimming took 5 bases from V and 6 from J, leaving 13 bases between them. CDR1 is SEHNR, CDR2 FQNEAQ, per germline (reference sequence). The CDR3 totals 14 residues. Here the CDR3 DNA reads TGTGCCAGCAGCCCCCAGGGGCGGTATGAAAAACTGTTTTTT. Translation gives CASSPQGRYEKLFF.

This chain's CDR3 is CASSPSNEKLFF. The CDR3 coding sequence is TGTGCCAGCAGTCCCTCGAATGAAAAACTGTTTTTT. This chain connects TRBV27 to TRBJ1-4, with D unresolved. The V end was cut by 5 bases, the J end by 5 bases, with 6 bases between. Germline loops: CDR1 MNHEY, CDR2 SMNVEV (reference sequence). There are 12 residues in the CDR3. The entire variable domain, with the rest obtained from reference TRBV27 and TRBJ1-4, is as follows: EAQVTQNPRYLITVTGKKLTVTCSQNMNHEYMSWYRQDPGLGLRQIYYSMNVEVTDKGDVPEGYKVSRKEKRNFPLILESPSPNQTSLYFCASSPSNEKLFFGSGTQLSVL.

J is TRBJ2-1 and V is TRBV25-1, with TRBD2 matching 11 bases. The CDR3 has 17 amino acids. J was trimmed by 3 bases and V by 1 base; bases with no gene match: 5. Looked up from germline, CDR1 is MGHDK and CDR2 is SYGVNS. This CDR3 reads CASSESASGGIYNEQFF. Here the CDR3 DNA reads TGTGCCAGCAGTGAATCGGCTAGCGGGGGGATCTACAATGAGCAGTTCTTC.